The 26 T cell receptor beta chains reported below all come from one sample, sequenced in a study of T cell responses to AZD1222 COVID-19 vaccine. Sequencing used immunoSEQ multiplex PCR; TCRdb keeps in-frame clones, though not all of them. The sample shows 90,000 to 95,000 clones, approximately 91% of them seen only once. The source material was peripheral blood, sampled on day 0 of AZD1222 vaccination. Source of these receptors: an adult in good health.

The gene calls are TRBV10-3 and TRBJ1-5; D uncertain. The V end lost 6 bases, the J end lost 0 bases, and 12 bases lay between the germline ends. Germline lookup yields CDR1 ENHRY and CDR2 SYGVKD. This CDR3 comprises 15 residues. CDR3 in DNA: TGTGCCATCAGGGCAGATTCCAATAGCAATCAGCCCCAGCATTTT. Its translation: CAIRADSNSNQPQHF.

This clone appeared once. V gene TRBV5-1 combines with J gene TRBJ1-2; D perhaps matches TRBD1 (5 bases). The CDR3 runs to 14 residues. V lost 0 bases, J lost 6 bases, and 12 bases lay in between. The germline CDR1 and CDR2 sequences are SGHRS and YFSETQ. For the CDR3, the DNA is TGCGCCAGCAGCTTGGCCTGGGGGTTGGATGGCTACACCTTC. Translating gives CASSLAWGLDGYTF. Full variable domain (outside the CDR3, taken from reference TRBV5-1 and TRBJ1-2): KAGVTQTPRYLIKTRGQQVTLSCSPISGHRSVSWYQQTPGQGLQFLFEYFSETQRNKGNFPGRFSGRQFSNSRSEMNVSTLELGDSALYLCASSLAWGLDGYTFGSGTRLTVV.

The V and J genes are TRBV28 and TRBJ2-3, with D perhaps assigned TRBD1 or TRBD2 (5 bases each). This CDR3 comprises 14 residues. The germline V and J ends were trimmed by 5 bases and 9 bases, with 18 bases remaining between them. The germline V gene encodes CDR1 MDHEN and CDR2 SYDVKM. CDR3 DNA sequence: TGTGCCAGCAGTCTGACGGGACCCACAAAGACGCAGTATTTT. Translated, it gives CASSLTGPTKTQYF.

CDR3 nucleotides: TGTGCCAGCAGCTCCAGGACAGGAGCTCCTTACAATGAGCAGTTCTTC. Translation gives CASSSRTGAPYNEQFF. The chain joins TRBV7-2 to TRBJ2-1, with 7 bases matching TRBD1. This CDR3 has 16 residues. V was pared by 4 bases and J by 4 bases, with 10 bases of the junction left unmatched. Looked up from germline, CDR1 is SGHTA and CDR2 is FQGNSA.

The chain employs TRBV5-1 and TRBJ1-1; the match to TRBD1 covers 10 bases. V shed 0 bases and J 5 bases; nucleotides not matched to a gene: 7. The length of the CDR3 is 16 residues. Germline V lookup: CDR1 SGHRS, CDR2 YFSETQ. As DNA, the CDR3 is TGCGCCAGCAGCTTGGGGACAGGGGGTTCGGGGACTGAAGCTTTCTTT. Translation: CASSLGTGGSGTEAFF.

The rearrangement links TRBV6-5 to TRBJ2-7; 7 bases are a match to TRBD2. CDR1 and CDR2 (germline): MNHEY, SVGAGI. The V and J ends lost 2 bases and 7 bases, in that order; junction bases with no gene match: 11. This CDR3 has 15 residues. This CDR3 is CASSYTGLGAFEQYF. In nucleotides, the CDR3 is TGTGCCAGCAGTTACACTGGACTAGGGGCATTTGAGCAGTACTTC.

This clone was observed a single time. This chain joins TRBV5-1 and TRBJ2-1; 9 positions match TRBD1. Trimming at V came to 3 bases and at J to 5 bases, leaving 6 bases not matched to a gene. The CDR3 runs 15 residues. CDR1 and CDR2 (germline): SGHRS, YFSETQ. DNA of the CDR3: TGCGCCAGCAGCTCGGGACAGGGAGGCCACAATGAGCAGTTCTTC. It translates to CASSSGQGGHNEQFF.

In regard to this clone: The sample contains more than one DNA sequence encoding this CDR3. The V call is TRBV12-3 or TRBV12-4, the J call TRBJ1-5, with TRBD1 as a possible D gene (6 bases). The germline V and J ends were trimmed by 2 bases and 7 bases, with 9 bases remaining between them. This CDR3 region has 13 residues. The CDR3 region has the DNA TGTGCCAGCAGTTTAACAGGGCGGCAGCCCCAGCATTTT. This translates into CASSLTGRQPQHF.

The chain employs TRBV24-1 and TRBJ1-2, with 7 bases that match TRBD1. The V and J ends lost 4 bases and 3 bases, in that order; junction bases with no gene match: 10. Germline CDR1 and CDR2: KGHDR and SFDVKD. The CDR3 has 16 amino acids. Here the CDR3 reads CATSDSLTGVDYGYTF. The CDR3 nucleotides are TGTGCCACCAGTGACTCACTCACAGGGGTGGACTATGGCTACACCTTC.

This clone was recorded once. The rearrangement uses TRBV6-2 or TRBV6-3 and TRBJ1-1; D remains ambiguous. Trimming stripped 2 bases from V and 6 bases from J, with 10 bases between. Germline CDR1 MNHEY, CDR2 SVGEGT. The CDR3 covers 13 residues. The CDR3 sequence: CASSYIRQAEAFF. In DNA form, the CDR3 reads TGTGCCAGCAGTTACATACGTCAGGCTGAAGCTTTCTTT.

In this sample, this clone turned up once. The chain links TRBV12-3 or TRBV12-4 to TRBJ2-3; a possible D gene is TRBD1 (5 bases). The V end lost 1 base, the J end lost 5 bases, and 7 bases lay between the germline ends. This CDR3 contains 13 residues. CDR3 sequence: CASSLDRQDTQYF. The CDR3 DNA sequence: TGTGCCAGCAGTTTAGACAGGCAAGATACGCAGTATTTT.

The rearrangement links TRBV6-6 to TRBJ1-1; D is perhaps TRBD1 (5 bases). This CDR3 has 15 residues. The V gene lost 2 bases and the J gene lost 5 bases, with 15 bases spanning the gap. Germline CDR1 and CDR2: MNHNY and SVGAGI (reference sequence). The DNA of the CDR3 is TGTGCCAGCAGTTACGAACAGGAGGGAAATACTGAAGCTTTCTTT. Amino acids: CASSYEQEGNTEAFF.

The count of this clone is one. The chain joins TRBV5-4 to TRBJ1-2; TRBD1 matches at 10 bases. The trim removed 0 bases at V and 4 bases at J, leaving 3 bases unmatched. Germline CDR1 and CDR2: SGHNT and YYREEE (reference sequence). There are 15 residues in the CDR3. The CDR3 bases are TGTGCCAGCAGCTTGGGGACAGGGGGGAGCTATGGCTACACCTTC. Amino acid sequence: CASSLGTGGSYGYTF.

The chain is built from TRBV7-9 and TRBJ2-5; 10 bases match TRBD1. Germline trimming cut 1 base from V and 1 base from J; bases unmatched to any gene: 9. In germline, CDR1 is SEHNR, CDR2 FQNEAQ (reference sequence). This CDR3 region has 18 residues. In nucleotides, the CDR3 is TGTGCCAGCAGCTTAGATACATACCGGGACAGGGGCCAAGAGACCCAGTACTTC. Translation gives CASSLDTYRDRGQETQYF.

The chain has TRBV2 and TRBJ1-4; 7 bases map to TRBD1. CDR3 length equals 14 residues. V lost 6 bases and J lost 6; bases outside the gene matches: 7. Germline CDR1 reads SNHLY; CDR2 reads FYNNEI. CDR3: CASRNRGLYEKLFF. CDR3 coding DNA: TGTGCCAGCAGGAACAGGGGACTATATGAAAAACTGTTTTTT.

The gene calls are TRBV2 and TRBJ2-7; TRBD2 is a possible D gene (7 bases). Germline assignment: CDR1 SNHLY and CDR2 FYNNEI. The CDR3 sequence is 15 residues long. The germline V and J ends were trimmed by 7 bases and 7 bases, with 23 bases remaining between them. The CDR3 nucleotides are TGTGCCAGCACCTGGGTCGAGGGGGGGGCGAGGGAGCAGTACTTC. Its translation is CASTWVEGGAREQYF. Combining the CDR3 with reference TRBV2 and TRBJ2-7 gives the whole variable domain EPEVTQTPSHQVTQMGQEVILRCVPISNHLYFYWYRQILGQKVEFLVSFYNNEISEKSEIFDDQFSVERPDGSNFTLKIRSTKLEDSAMYFCASTWVEGGAREQYFGPGTRLTVT.

The chain combines TRBV5-6 with TRBJ2-2, with 8 bases lining up with TRBD2. The V gene's germline CDR1 is SGHDT and CDR2 YYEEEE. This CDR3 has 17 residues. With V trimmed by 0 bases and J by 2 bases, 6 bases remained unmatched. As DNA, the CDR3 is TGTGCCAGCAGCTTGGCCGGCCTAGCGGGTAACACCGGGGAGCTGTTTTTT. Translating it yields CASSLAGLAGNTGELFF.

The V and J genes are TRBV7-9 and TRBJ1-2; D possibly corresponds to TRBD1 (5 bases). Per germline, CDR1 SEHNR and CDR2 FQNEAQ (reference sequence). The V and J ends lost 4 bases and 4 bases respectively, with 19 bases between them. The CDR3 has 16 residues. The CDR3 loop reads CASSSTASRGAYGYTF. The CDR3 DNA reads TGTGCCAGCAGCTCCACCGCTAGTCGAGGGGCCTATGGCTACACCTTC.

This clone has only one observation. The chain couples TRBV3-1 (or the pseudogene TRBV3-2) to TRBJ1-2; D possibly corresponds to TRBD1 (5 bases). V was cut by 5 bases and J by 2 bases, with 15 bases left in between. This CDR3 spans 15 amino acids. Germline V gene data show CDR1 as LGHDT and CDR2 as YNNKEL (reference sequence). DNA of the CDR3: TGTGCCAGCAGCTTAGACAGCAGTAGCAACTATGGCTACACCTTC. As protein: CASSLDSSSNYGYTF.

V usage is TRBV5-1 and J usage is TRBJ2-7; 8 bases agree with TRBD1. After removal of 4 bases from V and 6 bases from J, the junction contained 3 bases not matched to a gene. CDR3 size: 12 residues. In germline, CDR1 is SGHRS, CDR2 YFSETQ. CDR3 bases: TGCGCCAGCAGCGCACAGGGGGGCGAGCAGTACTTC. This encodes CASSAQGGEQYF.

The V gene is TRBV30, the J gene TRBJ1-5, with D possibly being TRBD1 (6 bases). The CDR3 extends over 16 amino acids. CDR1 is GTSNPN, CDR2 SVGIG, per germline (reference sequence). V lost 0 bases and J 0 bases, leaving 12 bases between the germline ends. CDR3 in amino acids: CAWSVRGQPSNQPQHF. For the CDR3, the DNA is TGTGCCTGGAGTGTACGGGGGCAGCCTAGCAATCAGCCCCAGCATTTT.

This clone showed up just a few times. V gene TRBV28 combines with J gene TRBJ1-1; the D is unclear. The CDR3 is 13 amino acids. The germline gives CDR1 MDHEN, CDR2 SYDVKM. Trimming removed 2 bases at V and 0 bases at J, with 4 bases between. CDR3 nucleotides: TGTGCCAGCAGTTTACCCCTGAACACTGAAGCTTTCTTT. Its protein is CASSLPLNTEAFF. The whole variable domain, filled in from reference TRBV28 and TRBJ1-1, reads DVKVTQSSRYLVKRTGEKVFLECVQDMDHENMFWYRQDPGLGLRLIYFSYDVKMKEKGDIPEGYSVSREKKERFSLILESASTNQTSMYLCASSLPLNTEAFFGQGTRLTVV.

This clone was found once. The CDR3 DNA is TGTGCCAGTACAAAGGGGACTACCATTTCCACCGGGGAGCTGTTTTTT. As protein: CASTKGTTISTGELFF. The V and J genes are TRBV19 and TRBJ2-2; 7 nucleotides match TRBD2. Germline CDR1 LNHDA, CDR2 SQIVND (reference sequence). CDR3 length equals 16 residues. J lost 4 bases, V lost 7 bases, and 12 bases had no gene match. Supplemented by reference TRBV19 and TRBJ2-2, the full variable domain reads DGGITQSPKYLFRKEGQNVTLSCEQNLNHDAMYWYRQDPGQGLRLIYYSQIVNDFQKGDIAEGYSVSREKKESFPLTVTSAQKNPTAFYLCASTKGTTISTGELFFGEGSRLTVL.

CDR3 sequence: CAISVSVLDTEAFF. CDR3 nucleotide sequence: TGTGCCATCAGTGTTTCCGTCCTGGACACTGAAGCTTTCTTT. This chain links TRBV10-3 with TRBJ1-1; unclear D gene. CDR3 size: 14 residues. V gave up 4 bases and J gave up 3 bases, with 12 bases separating them. Looked up from germline, CDR1 is ENHRY and CDR2 is SYGVKD.

The count of this clone is one. The chain employs TRBV7-2 and TRBJ2-2; 12 bases match TRBD1. V dropped 5 bases and J dropped 0; count of bases not matched to a gene: 4. CDR3 length: 17 amino acids. From germline, CDR1 is SGHTA and CDR2 FQGNSA. The CDR3 DNA follows: TGTGCCAGCAGCGGGGGGACAGGGGGCGCGAACACCGGGGAGCTGTTTTTT. Amino acids: CASSGGTGGANTGELFF.

The V call is TRBV9, the J call TRBJ1-4; the D is unclear. Germline V gene sequence: CDR1 SGDLS, CDR2 YYNGEE. The CDR3 has 14 amino acids. The V gene lost 0 bases and the J gene lost 8 bases, with 11 bases spanning the gap. The CDR3 bases are TGTGCCAGCAGCGTAGCGGGTTTAGGAGAAAAACTGTTTTTT. As protein: CASSVAGLGEKLFF.